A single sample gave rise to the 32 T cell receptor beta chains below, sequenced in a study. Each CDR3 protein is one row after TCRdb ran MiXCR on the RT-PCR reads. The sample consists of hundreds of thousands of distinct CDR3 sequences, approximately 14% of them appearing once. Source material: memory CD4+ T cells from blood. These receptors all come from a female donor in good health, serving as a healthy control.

The CDR3 sequence is CASSLSEAAETQYF. As DNA, the CDR3 is TGTGCCAGCAGCCTAAGCGAAGCTGCCGAGACCCAGTACTTC. V and J are TRBV7-7 and TRBJ2-5; D uncertain. Per the germline V gene, CDR1 is SSHAT and CDR2 is FNYEAQ (reference sequence). The ends were cut back, 5 bases at V and 5 bases at J, with 15 bases in the middle. CDR3 size: 14 residues.

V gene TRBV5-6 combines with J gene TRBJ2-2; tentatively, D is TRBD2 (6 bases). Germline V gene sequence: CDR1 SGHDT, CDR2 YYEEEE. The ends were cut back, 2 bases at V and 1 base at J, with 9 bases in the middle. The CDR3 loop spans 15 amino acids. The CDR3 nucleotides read TGTGCCAGCAGCTTTGGCGGGGTGAACACCGGGGAGCTGTTTTTT. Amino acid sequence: CASSFGGVNTGELFF.

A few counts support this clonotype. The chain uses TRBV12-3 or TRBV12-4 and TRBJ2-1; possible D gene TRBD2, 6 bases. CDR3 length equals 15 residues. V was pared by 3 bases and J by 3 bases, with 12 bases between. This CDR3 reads CASSLWGLDYNEQFF. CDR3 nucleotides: TGTGCCAGCAGTTTGTGGGGACTCGACTACAATGAGCAGTTCTTC.

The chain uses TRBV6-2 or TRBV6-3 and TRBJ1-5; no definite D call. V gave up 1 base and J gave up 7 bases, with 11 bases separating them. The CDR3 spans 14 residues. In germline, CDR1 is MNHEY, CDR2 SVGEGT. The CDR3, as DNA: TGTGCCAGCAGTTACTGGGCAGTCCACCAGCCCCAGCATTTT. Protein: CASSYWAVHQPQHF.

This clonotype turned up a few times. In DNA form, the CDR3 reads TGCGCCAGCAGCTTGGTCGGCTCCAACTACGAGCAGTACTTC. It encodes CASSLVGSNYEQYF. The V gene is TRBV5-1, the J gene TRBJ2-7; the D is unclear. Germline V gene lookup returns CDR1 SGHRS and CDR2 YFSETQ. The CDR3 covers 14 residues. Trimming removed 0 bases at V and 3 bases at J, with 10 bases between.

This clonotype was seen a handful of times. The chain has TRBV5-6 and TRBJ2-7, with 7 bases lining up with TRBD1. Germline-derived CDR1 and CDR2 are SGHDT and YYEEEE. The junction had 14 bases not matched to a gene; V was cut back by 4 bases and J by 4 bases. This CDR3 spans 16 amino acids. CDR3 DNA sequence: TGTGCCAGCAGCATAACAGGGGCGCGATCCCTATACGAGCAGTACTTC. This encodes CASSITGARSLYEQYF.

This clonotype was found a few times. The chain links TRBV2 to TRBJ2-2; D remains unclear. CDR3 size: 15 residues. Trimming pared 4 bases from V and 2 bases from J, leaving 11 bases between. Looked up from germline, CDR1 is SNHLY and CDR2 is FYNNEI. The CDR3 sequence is CASSVEQINTGELFF. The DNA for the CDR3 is TGTGCCAGCAGTGTGGAACAGATTAACACCGGGGAGCTGTTTTTT.

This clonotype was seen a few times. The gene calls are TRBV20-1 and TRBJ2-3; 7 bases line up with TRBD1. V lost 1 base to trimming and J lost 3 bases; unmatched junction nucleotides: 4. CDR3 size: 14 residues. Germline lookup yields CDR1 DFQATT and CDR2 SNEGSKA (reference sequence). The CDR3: CSARGYRGTDTQYF. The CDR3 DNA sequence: TGCAGTGCTAGAGGCTACAGGGGAACAGATACGCAGTATTTT.

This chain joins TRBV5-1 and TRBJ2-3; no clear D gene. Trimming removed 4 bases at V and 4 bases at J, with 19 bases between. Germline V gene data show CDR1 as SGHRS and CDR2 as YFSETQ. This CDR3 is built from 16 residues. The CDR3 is CASSRLDGIFADTQYF. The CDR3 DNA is TGCGCCAGCAGCCGATTGGATGGGATCTTCGCAGATACGCAGTATTTT. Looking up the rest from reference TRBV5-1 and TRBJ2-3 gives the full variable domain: KAGVTQTPRYLIKTRGQQVTLSCSPISGHRSVSWYQQTPGQGLQFLFEYFSETQRNKGNFPGRFSGRQFSNSRSEMNVSTLELGDSALYLCASSRLDGIFADTQYFGPGTRLTVL.

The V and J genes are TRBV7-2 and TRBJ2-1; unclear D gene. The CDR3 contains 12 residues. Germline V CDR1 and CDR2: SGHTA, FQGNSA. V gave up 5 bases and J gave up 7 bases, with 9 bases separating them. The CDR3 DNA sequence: TGTGCCAGCAGCCAGATCGGAAATGAGCAGTTCTTC. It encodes CASSQIGNEQFF.

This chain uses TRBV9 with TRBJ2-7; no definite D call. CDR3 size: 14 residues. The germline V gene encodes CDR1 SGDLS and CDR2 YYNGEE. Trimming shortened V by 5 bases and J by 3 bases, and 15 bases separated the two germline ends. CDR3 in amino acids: CASSAPGNFYEQYF. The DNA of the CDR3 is TGTGCCAGCAGTGCACCTGGTAATTTCTACGAGCAGTACTTC. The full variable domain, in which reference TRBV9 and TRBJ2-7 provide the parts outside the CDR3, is DSGVTQTPKHLITATGQRVTLRCSPRSGDLSVYWYQQSLDQGLQFLIQYYNGEERAKGNILERFSAQQFPDLHSELNLSSLELGDSALYFCASSAPGNFYEQYFGPGTRLTVT.

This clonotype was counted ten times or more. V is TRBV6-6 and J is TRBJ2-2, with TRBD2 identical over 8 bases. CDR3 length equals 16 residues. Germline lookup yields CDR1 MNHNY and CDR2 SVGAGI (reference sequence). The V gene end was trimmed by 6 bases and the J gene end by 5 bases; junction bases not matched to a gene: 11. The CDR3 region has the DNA TGTGCCAGCAGCCGCACTAGCGGTGGGGGTACCGGGGAGCTGTTTTTT. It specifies CASSRTSGGGTGELFF.

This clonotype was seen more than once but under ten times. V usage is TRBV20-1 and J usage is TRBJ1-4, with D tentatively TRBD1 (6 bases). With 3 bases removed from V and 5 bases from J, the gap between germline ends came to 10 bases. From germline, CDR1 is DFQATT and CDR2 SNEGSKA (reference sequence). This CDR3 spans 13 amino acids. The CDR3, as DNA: TGCAGTGCTAGCAGGGGAATGAATGAAAAACTGTTTTTT. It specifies CSASRGMNEKLFF.

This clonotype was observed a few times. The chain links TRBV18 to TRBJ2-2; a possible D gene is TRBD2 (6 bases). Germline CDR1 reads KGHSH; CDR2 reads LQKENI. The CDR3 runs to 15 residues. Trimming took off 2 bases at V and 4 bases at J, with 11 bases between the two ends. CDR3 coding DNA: TGTGCCAGCTCACCAACGACGGGAGTCACCGGGGAGCTGTTTTTT. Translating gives CASSPTTGVTGELFF.

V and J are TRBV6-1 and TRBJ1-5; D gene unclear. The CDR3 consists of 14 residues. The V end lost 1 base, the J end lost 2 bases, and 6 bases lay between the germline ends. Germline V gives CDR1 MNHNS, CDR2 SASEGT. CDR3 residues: CASSEERGNQPQHF. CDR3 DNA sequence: TGTGCCAGCAGTGAAGAGAGGGGCAATCAGCCCCAGCATTTT.

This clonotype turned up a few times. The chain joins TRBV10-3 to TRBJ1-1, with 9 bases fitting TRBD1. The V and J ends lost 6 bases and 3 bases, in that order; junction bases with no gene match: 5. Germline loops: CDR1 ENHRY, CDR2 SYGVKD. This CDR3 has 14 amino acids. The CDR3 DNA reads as TGTGCCATCAGACAGGGGGCCAGGGACACTGAAGCTTTCTTT. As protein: CAIRQGARDTEAFF.

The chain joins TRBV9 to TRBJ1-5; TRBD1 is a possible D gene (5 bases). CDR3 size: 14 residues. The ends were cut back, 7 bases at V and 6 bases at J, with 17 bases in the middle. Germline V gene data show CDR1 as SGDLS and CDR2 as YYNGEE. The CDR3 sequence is CASREGSSFQPQHF. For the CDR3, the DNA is TGTGCCAGCCGTGAGGGGTCCTCTTTTCAGCCCCAGCATTTT.

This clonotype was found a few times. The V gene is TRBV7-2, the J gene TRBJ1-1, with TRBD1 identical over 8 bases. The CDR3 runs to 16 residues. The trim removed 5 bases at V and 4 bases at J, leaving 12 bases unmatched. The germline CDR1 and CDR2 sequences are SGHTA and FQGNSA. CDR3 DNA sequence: TGTGCCAGCAGCGCCCACAGGGGGAAAATGGGCACTGAAGCTTTCTTT. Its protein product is CASSAHRGKMGTEAFF.

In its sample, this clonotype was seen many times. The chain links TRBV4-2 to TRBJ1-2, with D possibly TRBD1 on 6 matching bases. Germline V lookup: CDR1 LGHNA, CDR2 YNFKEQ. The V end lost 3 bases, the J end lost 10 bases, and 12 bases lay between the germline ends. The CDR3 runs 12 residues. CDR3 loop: CASSHEDRPYTF. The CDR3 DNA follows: TGTGCCAGCAGCCATGAAGACAGGCCCTACACCTTC.

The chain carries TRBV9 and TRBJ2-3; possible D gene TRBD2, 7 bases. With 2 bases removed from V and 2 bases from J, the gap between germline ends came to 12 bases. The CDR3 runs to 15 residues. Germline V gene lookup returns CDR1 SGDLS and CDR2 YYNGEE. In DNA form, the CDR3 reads TGTGCCAGCAGCGTCGGGGCGGGGGCCACAGATACGCAGTATTTT. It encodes CASSVGAGATDTQYF.

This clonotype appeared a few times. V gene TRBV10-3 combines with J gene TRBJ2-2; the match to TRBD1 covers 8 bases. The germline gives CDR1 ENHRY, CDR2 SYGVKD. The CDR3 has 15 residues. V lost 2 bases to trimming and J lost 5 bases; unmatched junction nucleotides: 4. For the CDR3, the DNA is TGTGCCATCAGTGAGACAGGGGGAAGAACCGGGGAGCTGTTTTTT. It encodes CAISETGGRTGELFF.

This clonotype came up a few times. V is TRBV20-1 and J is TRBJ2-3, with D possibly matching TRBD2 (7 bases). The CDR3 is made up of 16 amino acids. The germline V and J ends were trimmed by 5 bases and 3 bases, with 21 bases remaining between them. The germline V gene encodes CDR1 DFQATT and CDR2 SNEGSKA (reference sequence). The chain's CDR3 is CSAGGFSGEGTDTQYF. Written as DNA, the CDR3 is TGCAGTGCTGGAGGGTTCTCAGGGGAGGGGACAGATACGCAGTATTTT.

Here the CDR3 reads CASSTDPSAGYTF. Here the CDR3 DNA reads TGCGCCAGCAGCACAGACCCCTCGGCGGGCTACACCTTC. The chain joins TRBV5-1 to TRBJ1-2; D ambiguous. Germline V gene sequence: CDR1 SGHRS, CDR2 YFSETQ. CDR3 length equals 13 residues. The germline V and J ends were trimmed by 4 bases and 8 bases, with 15 bases remaining between them.

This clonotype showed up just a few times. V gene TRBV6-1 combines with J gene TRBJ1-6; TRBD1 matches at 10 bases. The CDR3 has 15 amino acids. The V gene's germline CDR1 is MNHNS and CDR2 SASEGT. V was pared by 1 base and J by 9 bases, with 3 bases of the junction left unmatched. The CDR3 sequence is CASSEEGTGVSPLHF. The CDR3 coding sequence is TGTGCCAGCAGTGAAGAGGGGACAGGGGTTTCACCCCTCCACTTT.

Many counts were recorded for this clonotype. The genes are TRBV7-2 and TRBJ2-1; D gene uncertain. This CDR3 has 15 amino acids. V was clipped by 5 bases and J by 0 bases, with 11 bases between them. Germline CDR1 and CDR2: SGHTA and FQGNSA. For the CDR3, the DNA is TGTGCCAGCAGCCCGGGCCTCGGCTCCTACAATGAGCAGTTCTTC. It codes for CASSPGLGSYNEQFF.

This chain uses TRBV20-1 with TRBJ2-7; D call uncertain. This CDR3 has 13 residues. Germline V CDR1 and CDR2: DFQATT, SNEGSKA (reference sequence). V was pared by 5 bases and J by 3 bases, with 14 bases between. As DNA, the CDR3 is TGCAGTGCTCCTGACGGGTCCCTCTACGAGCAGTACTTC. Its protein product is CSAPDGSLYEQYF.

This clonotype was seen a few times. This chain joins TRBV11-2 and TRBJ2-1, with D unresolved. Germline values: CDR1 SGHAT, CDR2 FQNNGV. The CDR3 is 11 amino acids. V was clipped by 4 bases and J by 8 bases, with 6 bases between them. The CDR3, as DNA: TGTGCCAGCAGCTCAGCGTATGAGCAGTTCTTC. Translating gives CASSSAYEQFF.

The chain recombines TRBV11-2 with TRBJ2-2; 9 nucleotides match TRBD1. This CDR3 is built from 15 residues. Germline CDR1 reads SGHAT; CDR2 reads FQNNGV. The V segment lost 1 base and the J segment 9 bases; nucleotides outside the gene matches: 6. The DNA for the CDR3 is TGTGCCAGCAGCTTAGGGGGACAGGGAACCAGGGAGCTGTTTTTT. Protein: CASSLGGQGTRELFF.

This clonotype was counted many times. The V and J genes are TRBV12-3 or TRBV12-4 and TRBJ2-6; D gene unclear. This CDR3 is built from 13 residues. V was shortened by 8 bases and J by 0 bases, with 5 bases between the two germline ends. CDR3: CASASSGANVLTF. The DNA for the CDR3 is TGTGCCAGCGCAAGCTCTGGGGCCAACGTCCTGACTTTC.

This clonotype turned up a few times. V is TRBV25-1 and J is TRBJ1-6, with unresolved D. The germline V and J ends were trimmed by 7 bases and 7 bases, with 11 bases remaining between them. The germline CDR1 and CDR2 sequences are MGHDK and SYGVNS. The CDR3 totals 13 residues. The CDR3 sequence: CASTGGLNSPLHF. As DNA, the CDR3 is TGTGCCAGCACCGGAGGCCTAAATTCACCCCTCCACTTT. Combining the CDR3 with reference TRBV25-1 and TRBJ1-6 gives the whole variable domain EADIYQTPRYLVIGTGKKITLECSQTMGHDKMYWYQQDPGMELHLIHYSYGVNSTEKGDLSSESTVSRIRTEHFPLTLESARPSHTSQYLCASTGGLNSPLHFGNGTRLTVT.

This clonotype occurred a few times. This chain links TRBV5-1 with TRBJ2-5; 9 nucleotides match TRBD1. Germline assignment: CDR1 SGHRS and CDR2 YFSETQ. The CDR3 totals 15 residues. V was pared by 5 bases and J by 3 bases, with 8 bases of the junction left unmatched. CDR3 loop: CASRQLTGGKETQYF. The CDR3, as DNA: TGCGCCAGCAGACAATTAACAGGGGGCAAAGAGACCCAGTACTTC.

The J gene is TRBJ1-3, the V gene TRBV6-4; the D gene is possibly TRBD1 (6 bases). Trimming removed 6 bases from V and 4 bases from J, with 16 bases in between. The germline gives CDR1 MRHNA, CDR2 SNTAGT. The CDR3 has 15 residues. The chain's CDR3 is CASRTEDRRGNTIYF. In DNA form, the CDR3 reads TGTGCCAGCAGAACCGAGGACAGACGGGGAAACACCATATATTTT.